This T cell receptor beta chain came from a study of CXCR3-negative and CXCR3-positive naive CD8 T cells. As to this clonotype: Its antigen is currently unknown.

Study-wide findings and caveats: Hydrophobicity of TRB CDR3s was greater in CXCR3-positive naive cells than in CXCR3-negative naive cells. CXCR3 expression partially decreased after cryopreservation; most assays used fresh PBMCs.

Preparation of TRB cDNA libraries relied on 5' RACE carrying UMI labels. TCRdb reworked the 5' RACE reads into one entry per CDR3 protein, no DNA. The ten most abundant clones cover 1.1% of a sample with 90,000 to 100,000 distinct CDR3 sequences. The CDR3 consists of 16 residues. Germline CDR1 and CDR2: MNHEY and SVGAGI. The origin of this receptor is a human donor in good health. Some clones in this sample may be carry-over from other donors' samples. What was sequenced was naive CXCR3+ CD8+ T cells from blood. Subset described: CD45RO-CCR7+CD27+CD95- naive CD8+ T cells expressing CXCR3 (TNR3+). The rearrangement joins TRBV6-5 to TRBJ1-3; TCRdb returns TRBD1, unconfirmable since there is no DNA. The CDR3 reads CASSYFPGQVGNTIYF.